Presented here are 23 T cell receptor beta chains from one specimen sequenced in a study of radiation and T cells in renal cell carcinoma. The repertoire was sequenced with immunoSEQ multiplex PCR; TCRdb's copy has only in-frame clones and lacks some. This table holds 15,000 to 20,000 clones, 45% to 70% found once. Treatment denoted: 15 Gy SBRT to primary tumor, nephrectomy 4 weeks later. The sequences come from tumor tissue, collected from a patient whose treatment included radiotherapy and nephrectomy. Every receptor here comes from a man aged 50 or older with renal cell carcinoma.

The V and J genes are TRBV9 and TRBJ2-5; a weak D match, TRBD2 (7 bases). The V gene lost 4 bases and the J gene lost 1 base, with 14 bases spanning the gap. Germline CDR1 is SGDLS and CDR2 is YYNGEE. CDR3 length equals 15 residues. CDR3 DNA: TGTGCCAGCAGCCTGGGGGCTAGCGGCCAAGAGACCCAGTACTTC. It codes for CASSLGASGQETQYF. Based on the CDR3 plus reference TRBV9 and TRBJ2-5, the full variable domain is DSGVTQTPKHLITATGQRVTLRCSPRSGDLSVYWYQQSLDQGLQFLIQYYNGEERAKGNILERFSAQQFPDLHSELNLSSLELGDSALYFCASSLGASGQETQYFGPGTRLLVL.

This clone was counted between two and nine times. A read error may explain this, as a much larger clone is one base away. The chain employs TRBV2 and TRBJ1-2; 8 nucleotides line up with TRBD1. This CDR3 region has 12 residues. Germline CDR1 is SNHLY and CDR2 is FYNNEI. V shed 4 bases, J shed 5 bases, and the junction held 0 bases outside the gene matches. The CDR3 spells CASSGQGYGYTF. CDR3 in DNA: TGTGCCAGCAGTGGACAGGGGTATGGCTACACCTTC.

The V gene is TRBV30, the J gene TRBJ1-6; 9 nucleotides match TRBD1. Germline values: CDR1 GTSNPN, CDR2 SVGIG (reference sequence). The CDR3 totals 13 residues. The junction had 6 bases not matched to a gene; V was cut back by 8 bases and J by 7 bases. The CDR3 DNA is TGTGCCCGGACAGGGGAAATAAATTCACCCCTCCACTTT. Amino acids: CARTGEINSPLHF.

This clone was seen more than once but under ten times. This chain uses TRBV28 with TRBJ2-7, with 7 bases matching TRBD1. Per the germline V gene, CDR1 is MDHEN and CDR2 is SYDVKM. J lost 5 bases, V lost 10 bases, and 8 bases had no gene match. This CDR3 has 12 residues. The CDR3 loop is CATIDRVHEQYF. DNA of the CDR3: TGTGCCACCATCGACAGGGTCCACGAGCAGTACTTC.

The V gene is TRBV6-1, the J gene TRBJ2-7; D ambiguous. The CDR3 runs to 13 residues. Germline V gives CDR1 MNHNS, CDR2 SASEGT. Trimming removed 4 bases from V and 2 bases from J, with 9 bases in between. The CDR3 region is CASSVGRAYEQYF. The CDR3 nucleotides read TGTGCCAGCAGTGTGGGCAGAGCCTACGAGCAGTACTTC.

The V call is TRBV5-6, the J call TRBJ2-7, with D perhaps being TRBD1 or TRBD2 (5 bases each). CDR1 is SGHDT, CDR2 YYEEEE, per germline. CDR3 length equals 14 residues. V was pared by 1 base and J by 0 bases, with 8 bases between. The DNA for the CDR3 is TGTGCCAGCAGCTTGATGGGGGACTCCTACGAGCAGTACTTC. This translates into CASSLMGDSYEQYF.

The sample holds many counts of this clone. The rearrangement links TRBV20-1 to TRBJ2-1; a weak D match, TRBD1 (5 bases). Germline V gene sequence: CDR1 DFQATT, CDR2 SNEGSKA (reference sequence). Deletions cut 5 bases from V and 9 bases from J, with 11 bases between. This CDR3 comprises 11 residues. The CDR3 DNA reads as TGCAGTGCTGCCTCAGGGCCTGAGCAGTTCTTC. As protein: CSAASGPEQFF.

This clone has a handful of counts. The chain employs TRBV20-1 and TRBJ2-5; no reliable D call. V shed 0 bases and J shed 7 bases, with 6 bases lying between them. The CDR3 sequence is 11 residues long. Germline V CDR1 and CDR2: DFQATT, SNEGSKA (reference sequence). In DNA form, the CDR3 reads TGCAGTGCTAGAGAGTACGGGACCCAGTACTTC. Its translation is CSAREYGTQYF.

This clone has only a few counts. Other DNA sequences in this specimen translate into the identical CDR3. The chain joins TRBV5-1 to TRBJ1-3; D is uncertain. V was cut by 4 bases and J by 2 bases, with 10 bases left in between. The CDR3 has 14 amino acids. The germline V gene has CDR1 SGHRS and CDR2 YFSETQ. The CDR3 reads CASSLEGTGNTIYF. DNA for the CDR3: TGCGCCAGCAGCCTGGAAGGGACTGGAAACACCATATATTTT.

The rearrangement uses TRBV9 and TRBJ1-3, with a weak D call TRBD1 (5 bases). The germline CDR1 and CDR2 sequences are SGDLS and YYNGEE. The CDR3 is made up of 14 amino acids. V gave up 1 base and J gave up 4 bases, with 9 bases separating them. CDR3 in DNA: TGTGCCAGCAGCGTAAGGGGTGCCGGAAACACCATATATTTT. Residues: CASSVRGAGNTIYF.

The chain links TRBV5-4 to TRBJ2-3, with 10 bases that match TRBD2. The CDR3 loop spans 17 amino acids. Germline V lookup: CDR1 SGHNT, CDR2 YYREEE (reference sequence). V was clipped by 4 bases and J by 1 base; unmatched bases: 9. The CDR3 coding sequence is TGTGCCAGCAGCCGCCTTCTAGCGGGAGCTGGCACAGATACGCAGTATTTT. Translated, it gives CASSRLLAGAGTDTQYF.

The gene calls are TRBV5-1 and TRBJ2-7; 8 bases are a match to TRBD2. CDR3 size: 16 residues. With 0 bases clipped from V and 2 bases from J, the junction kept 7 bases outside the gene matches. In germline, CDR1 is SGHRS, CDR2 YFSETQ. DNA for the CDR3: TGCGCCAGCAGCTTGGTTATGTCGGGAGGGCCCTACGAGCAGTACTTC. It codes for CASSLVMSGGPYEQYF. Variable domain in full (rest from reference TRBV5-1 and TRBJ2-7): KAGVTQTPRYLIKTRGQQVTLSCSPISGHRSVSWYQQTPGQGLQFLFEYFSETQRNKGNFPGRFSGRQFSNSRSEMNVSTLELGDSALYLCASSLVMSGGPYEQYFGPGTRLTVT.

This clone has ten or more counts. The chain has TRBV10-3 and TRBJ2-3, with D perhaps TRBD2 (6 bases). V shed 4 bases and J shed 0 bases, with 8 bases lying between them. The CDR3 covers 14 residues. Per germline, CDR1 ENHRY and CDR2 SYGVKD. CDR3 DNA: TGTGCCATCAGTGTAGCGGTAAGCACAGATACGCAGTATTTT. Translating gives CAISVAVSTDTQYF.

The chain uses TRBV5-4 and TRBJ2-7, with D unresolved. Germline loops: CDR1 SGHNT, CDR2 YYREEE (reference sequence). The CDR3 is made up of 12 amino acids. Trimming shortened V by 3 bases and J by 3 bases, and 7 bases separated the two germline ends. CDR3 coding DNA: TGTGCCAGCAGCTACGGCGTCTACGAGCAGTACTTC. Translation: CASSYGVYEQYF.

The rearrangement links TRBV27 to TRBJ1-3; D is perhaps TRBD1 (6 bases). Germline V gene lookup returns CDR1 MNHEY and CDR2 SMNVEV (reference sequence). Deletions cut 4 bases from V and 3 bases from J, with 13 bases between. This CDR3 comprises 15 residues. CDR3 in amino acids: CASSSAGTNGNTIYF. CDR3 coding DNA: TGTGCCAGCAGTTCGGCCGGGACAAATGGAAACACCATATATTTT.

The CDR3 sequence: CASSRRTSGGTDQETQYF. In DNA form, the CDR3 reads TGTGCCAGCAGTCGTCGGACTAGCGGGGGGACTGATCAAGAGACCCAGTACTTC. The chain links TRBV2 to TRBJ2-5; the match to TRBD2 covers 14 bases. This CDR3 has 18 amino acids. Germline-derived CDR1 and CDR2 are SNHLY and FYNNEI. The V gene end was trimmed by 5 bases and the J gene end by 2 bases; junction bases not matched to a gene: 10.

The sample holds a few counts of this clone. In DNA, the CDR3 is TGTGCCAGCAGGGGGTTTCAACCCTACGAGCAGTACTTC. As protein: CASRGFQPYEQYF. The chain is built from TRBV28 and TRBJ2-7; no firm D call. V was shortened by 6 bases and J by 2 bases, with 11 bases between the two germline ends. CDR3 size: 13 residues. Germline V gene data show CDR1 as MDHEN and CDR2 as SYDVKM. The full variable domain, completed using reference TRBV28 and TRBJ2-7, is DVKVTQSSRYLVKRTGEKVFLECVQDMDHENMFWYRQDPGLGLRLIYFSYDVKMKEKGDIPEGYSVSREKKERFSLILESASTNQTSMYLCASRGFQPYEQYFGPGTRLTVT.

V is TRBV9 and J is TRBJ2-7; D uncertain. The V end was cut by 0 bases, the J end by 3 bases, with 7 bases between. This CDR3 contains 13 residues. The V gene's germline CDR1 is SGDLS and CDR2 YYNGEE. The CDR3 nucleotides are TGTGCCAGCAGCGTAGGAGGCGACTACGAGCAGTACTTC. Protein: CASSVGGDYEQYF.

V gene TRBV6-6 combines with J gene TRBJ2-7, with a possible D match to TRBD1 (5 bases). With 8 bases removed from V and 3 bases from J, the gap between germline ends came to 11 bases. The CDR3 is made up of 12 amino acids. The V gene's germline CDR1 is MNHNY and CDR2 SVGAGI (reference sequence). The CDR3 region has the DNA TGTGCCAGCCACAATCAGGGCTACGAGCAGTACTTC. It encodes CASHNQGYEQYF.

The rearrangement joins TRBV7-2 to TRBJ1-4; 10 bases fit TRBD1. With V trimmed by 1 base and J by 7 bases, 3 bases remained unmatched. This CDR3 has 15 residues. The germline CDR1 and CDR2 sequences are SGHTA and FQGNSA. CDR3 bases: TGTGCCAGCAGCTTAGGTGGGACAGGGGCTGAAAAACTGTTTTTT. This encodes CASSLGGTGAEKLFF.

The chain uses TRBV10-1 and TRBJ2-7; 10 bases fit TRBD1. The V segment lost 3 bases and the J segment 3 bases; nucleotides outside the gene matches: 2. The germline V gene has CDR1 WNHNN and CDR2 SYGVQD (reference sequence). CDR3 length equals 14 residues. CDR3 residues: CASSEGTGVYEQYF. CDR3 DNA sequence: TGCGCCAGCAGTGAAGGGACAGGGGTCTACGAGCAGTACTTC.

Only a few counts were recorded for this clone. The chain has TRBV30 and TRBJ1-3; D might be TRBD1 (5 bases). The germline gives CDR1 GTSNPN, CDR2 SVGIG (reference sequence). V was trimmed by 5 bases and J by 0 bases, leaving 5 bases between them. The length of the CDR3 is 12 residues. Written as DNA, the CDR3 is TGTGCCTGGGACAGCTCTGGAAACACCATATATTTT. This encodes CAWDSSGNTIYF.

This sequence joins TRBV7-2 and TRBJ2-3, with D possibly TRBD2 on 6 matching bases. The CDR3 has 19 amino acids. The germline V and J ends were trimmed by 3 bases and 1 base, with 23 bases remaining between them. Germline CDR1 and CDR2: SGHTA and FQGNSA. The CDR3 DNA sequence: TGTGCCAGCAGCTTTGTGGAAATCCGACTAGTAGCGGGCACAGATACGCAGTATTTT. Its protein is CASSFVEIRLVAGTDTQYF.